The 13 T cell receptor beta chains below come from one sample, sequenced in a study of blood T cell repertoires in COVID-19. TCRdb's table, derived via immunoSEQ multiplex PCR, lists solely in-frame clones and lacks some. The table shows approximately 330,000 clones, with around 85% occurring only once. The specimen sequenced was PBMCs or T cells enriched from blood (not recorded which). Receptors originate from a woman between 40 and 50 years old with acute COVID-19.

The rearrangement links TRBV6-1 to TRBJ1-2; D is uncertain. From germline, CDR1 is MNHNS and CDR2 SASEGT. V dropped 3 bases and J dropped 0 bases, with 11 bases sitting between them. There are 15 residues in the CDR3. This CDR3 is CASSDWAPANYGYTF. The CDR3, as DNA: TGTGCCAGCAGTGATTGGGCCCCAGCTAACTATGGCTACACCTTC.

Comments on this clone: Other DNA sequences within the sample encode an identical CDR3. The V call is TRBV6-2 or TRBV6-3, the J call TRBJ2-7; D is unresolved. The germline V and J ends were trimmed by 2 bases and 2 bases, with 4 bases remaining between them. Germline-derived CDR1 and CDR2 are MNHEY and SVGEGT. The CDR3 has 12 amino acids. The chain's CDR3 is CASSYPAYEQYF. Here the CDR3 DNA reads TGTGCCAGCAGTTACCCGGCCTACGAGCAGTACTTC.

The chain combines TRBV7-8 with TRBJ2-7; 12 positions agree with TRBD2. CDR1 is SGHVS and CDR2 is FQNEAQ in the germline V gene. The V gene end was trimmed by 4 bases and the J gene end by 2 bases; junction bases not matched to a gene: 9. The CDR3 totals 17 residues. CDR3 coding DNA: TGTGCCAGCAGCTACCTAGCGGGAGGGCCCCCAACCTACGAGCAGTACTTC. As protein: CASSYLAGGPPTYEQYF.

The chain links TRBV7-2 to TRBJ1-5, with D tentatively TRBD1 (6 bases). The germline CDR1 and CDR2 sequences are SGHTA and FQGNSA. CDR3 length: 15 amino acids. V was shortened by 5 bases and J by 0 bases, with 11 bases between the two germline ends. The CDR3 region has the DNA TGTGCCAGCAGCCCACGGGACACTAGCAATCAGCCCCAGCATTTT. This gives the protein CASSPRDTSNQPQHF.

On this clone: The junction shows a germline mismatch at one end, possibly a read error. This chain uses TRBV5-4 with TRBJ2-5, with 8 bases fitting TRBD2. Per germline, CDR1 SGHNT and CDR2 YYREEE (reference sequence). This CDR3 has 14 amino acids. The CDR3 loop reads CASSLPPGSGEENF. As DNA, the CDR3 is TGTGCCAGCAGCTTGCCCCCGGGTAGCGGGGAGGAGAACTTC.

This chain uses TRBV11-2 with TRBJ2-3, with D tentatively TRBD2 (5 bases). Germline CDR1 SGHAT, CDR2 FQNNGV. V was clipped by 7 bases and J by 6 bases, with 8 bases between them. This CDR3 has 11 residues. The CDR3 protein is CASTRTDTQYF. The CDR3 coding sequence is TGTGCCAGCACCCGGACTGATACGCAGTATTTT.

The J gene is TRBJ2-1, the V gene TRBV10-1; 7 nucleotides align to TRBD1. Germline V gene sequence: CDR1 WNHNN, CDR2 SYGVQD (reference sequence). J lost 0 bases, V lost 2 bases, and 10 bases had no gene match. The CDR3 totals 18 residues. CDR3 amino acids: CASSERGRSESSYNEQFF. CDR3 DNA sequence: TGCGCCAGCAGTGAGAGGGGGCGGAGCGAGAGCTCCTACAATGAGCAGTTCTTC.

The chain employs TRBV7-9 and TRBJ1-1; D is undetermined. The germline V gene has CDR1 SEHNR and CDR2 FQNEAQ (reference sequence). The CDR3 is 15 residues long. The V end was cut by 3 bases, the J end by 1 base, with 12 bases between. In DNA, the CDR3 is TGTGCCAGCAGCTTTGCCAGTGGAGCGAACACTGAAGCTTTCTTT. This translates into CASSFASGANTEAFF.

This chain links TRBV11-2 with TRBJ2-3; 10 bases fit TRBD2. The CDR3 is made up of 16 amino acids. Germline V gives CDR1 SGHAT, CDR2 FQNNGV. V lost 4 bases, J lost 2 bases, and 6 bases stayed unmatched. Here the CDR3 reads CASSSRTSGNTDTQYF. The DNA of the CDR3 is TGTGCCAGCAGCTCCCGGACTAGCGGAAACACAGATACGCAGTATTTT.

The chain is built from TRBV21-1 and TRBJ1-1; the table calls TRBD1, which could not be checked here. TRBV21-1 is a documented pseudogene. The CDR3 runs 17 residues. The CDR3 is CASSKGKQGHMNTEAFF. Here the CDR3 DNA reads TGTGCCAGCAGCAAGGGAAAACAGGGACACATGAACACTGAAGCTTTCTTT.

V is TRBV24-1 and J is TRBJ2-3; no reliable D call. The CDR3 consists of 14 residues. The ends were cut back, 1 base at V and 2 bases at J, with 6 bases in the middle. Germline V gene data show CDR1 as KGHDR and CDR2 as SFDVKD. CDR3 bases: TGTGCCACCAGTGATTTTGCAGACACAGATACGCAGTATTTT. Protein sequence: CATSDFADTDTQYF.

This sequence joins TRBV29-1 and TRBJ1-2, with a possible D match to TRBD1 (5 bases). The CDR3 length is 11 residues. The V end was cut by 3 bases, the J end by 6 bases, with 8 bases between. Germline loops: CDR1 SQVTM, CDR2 ANQGSEA. CDR3 amino acids: CSVDRANGYTF. The DNA for the CDR3 is TGCAGCGTTGACAGGGCTAATGGCTACACCTTC.

The genes are TRBV7-9 and TRBJ2-1; TRBD2 matches 10 bases. Looked up from germline, CDR1 is SEHNR and CDR2 is FQNEAQ (reference sequence). J was trimmed by 0 bases and V by 1 base; bases with no gene match: 0. CDR3 length: 16 amino acids. The CDR3 coding sequence is TGTGCCAGCAGCTTAGTAGCGGGGGGCTCCTACAATGAGCAGTTCTTC. Translated, it gives CASSLVAGGSYNEQFF.